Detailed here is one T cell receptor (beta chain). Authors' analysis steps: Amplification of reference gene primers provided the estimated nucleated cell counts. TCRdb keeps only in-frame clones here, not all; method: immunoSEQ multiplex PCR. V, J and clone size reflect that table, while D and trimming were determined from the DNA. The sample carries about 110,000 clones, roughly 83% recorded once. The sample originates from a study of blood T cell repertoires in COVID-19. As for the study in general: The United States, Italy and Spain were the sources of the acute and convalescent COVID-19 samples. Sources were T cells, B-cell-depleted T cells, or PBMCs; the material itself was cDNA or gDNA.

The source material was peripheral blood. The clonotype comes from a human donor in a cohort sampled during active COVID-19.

The CDR3 nucleotides read TGTGCCAGCAGCCAACTAGCGGGAGCGGACACCGGGGAGCTGTTTTTT. Translation gives CASSQLAGADTGELFF. This chain connects TRBV5-4 to TRBJ2-2; 11 nucleotides agree with TRBD2. V was pared by 4 bases and J by 3 bases, with 5 bases of the junction left unmatched. Germline CDR1 reads SGHNT; CDR2 reads YYREEE (reference sequence). The CDR3 consists of 16 residues.